This T cell receptor (beta chain) stems from a study of regulatory T cells in long-lasting Graves disease. Study-wide points: Newly diagnosed Graves' patients had higher TCR diversity than persistent ones. Gene preferences differed: TRBV28, TRBJ1-2, TRBJ2-5 in persistent cases.

This clonotype was detected many times. Its antigen remains unidentified. Germline CDR1 and CDR2: DFQATT and SNEGSKA (reference sequence). This CDR3 is built from 15 residues. V was clipped by 1 base and J by 8 bases; unmatched bases: 13. The TCR beta library used iRepertoire HTBI primers with Arm-PCR amplification of CDR3. TCRdb called the multiplex PCR reads again in MiXCR, with one record for every CDR3 protein. The data hold about half a million distinct CDR3 sequences, with 12% observed a single time. Noted time point: newly diagnosed GD, antithyroid drugs for less than 3 months. RNA isolated from PBMCs was used to make the TCR library. Another study also made use of these data, one on T cells in Graves' hyperthyroidism and ophthalmopathy. That report notes: First-round RT-PCR of the TCR CDR3 relied on the HTBI primer set.

Sequenced material: peripheral blood mononuclear cells (PBMCs), taken at new diagnosis, from a patient treated with antithyroid drugs. The clonotype comes from a woman in her twenties or thirties with Graves disease. This chain connects TRBV20-1 to TRBJ1-2; TRBD1 agrees at 7 bases. The CDR3 DNA sequence: TGCAGTGCTAGAGGCCCAACAGGGGTGACGGGGGGCTACACCTTC. As protein: CSARGPTGVTGGYTF.